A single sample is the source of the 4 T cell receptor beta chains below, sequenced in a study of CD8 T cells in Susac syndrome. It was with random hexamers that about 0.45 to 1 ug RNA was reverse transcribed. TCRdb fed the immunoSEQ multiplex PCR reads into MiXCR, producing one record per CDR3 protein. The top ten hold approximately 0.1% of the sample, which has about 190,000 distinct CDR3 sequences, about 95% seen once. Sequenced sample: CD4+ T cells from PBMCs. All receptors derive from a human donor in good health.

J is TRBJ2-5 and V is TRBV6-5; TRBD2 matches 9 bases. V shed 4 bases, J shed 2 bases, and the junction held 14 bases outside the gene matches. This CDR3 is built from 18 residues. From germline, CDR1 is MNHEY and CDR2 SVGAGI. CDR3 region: CASSSPRGGRWGQETQYF. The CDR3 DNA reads TGTGCCAGCAGTTCCCCGCGGGGGGGCCGGTGGGGTCAAGAGACCCAGTACTTC.

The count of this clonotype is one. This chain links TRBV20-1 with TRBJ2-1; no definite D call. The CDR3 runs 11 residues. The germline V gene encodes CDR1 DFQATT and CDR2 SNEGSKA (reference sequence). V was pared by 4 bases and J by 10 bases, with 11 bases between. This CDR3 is CSAIWGREQFF. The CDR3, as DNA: TGCAGTGCTATCTGGGGAAGGGAGCAGTTCTTC.

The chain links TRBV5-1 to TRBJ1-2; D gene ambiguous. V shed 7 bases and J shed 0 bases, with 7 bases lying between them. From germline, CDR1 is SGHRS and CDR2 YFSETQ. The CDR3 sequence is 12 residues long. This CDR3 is CASHGSNYGYTF. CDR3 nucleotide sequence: TGCGCCAGCCACGGGTCTAACTATGGCTACACCTTC.

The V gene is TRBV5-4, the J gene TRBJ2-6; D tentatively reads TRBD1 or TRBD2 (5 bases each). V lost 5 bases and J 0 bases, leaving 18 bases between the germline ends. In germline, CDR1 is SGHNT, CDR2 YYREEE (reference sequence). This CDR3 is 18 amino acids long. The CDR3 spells CASSPVRGTSSGANVLTF. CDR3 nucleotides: TGTGCCAGCAGTCCAGTAAGGGGAACTAGCTCTGGGGCCAACGTCCTGACTTTC.